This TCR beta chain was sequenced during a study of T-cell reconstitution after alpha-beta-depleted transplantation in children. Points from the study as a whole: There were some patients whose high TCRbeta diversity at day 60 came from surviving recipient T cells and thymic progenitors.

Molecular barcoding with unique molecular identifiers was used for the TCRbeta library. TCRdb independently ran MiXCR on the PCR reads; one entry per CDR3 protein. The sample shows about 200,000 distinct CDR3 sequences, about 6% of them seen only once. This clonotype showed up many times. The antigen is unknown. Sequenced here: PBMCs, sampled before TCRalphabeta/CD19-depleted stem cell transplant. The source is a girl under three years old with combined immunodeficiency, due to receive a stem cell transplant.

The CDR3 coding sequence is TGCAGTGCGTGGGGGGCAGGGACCTCCTACGAGCAGTACTTC. This codes for CSAWGAGTSYEQYF. The chain uses TRBV20-1 and TRBJ2-7; D is possibly TRBD1 or TRBD2 (6 bases each). CDR1 and CDR2 (germline): DFQATT, SNEGSKA (reference sequence). Trimming took 6 bases from V and 0 from J, leaving 15 bases between them. The CDR3 runs 14 residues.